Presented here are 26 T cell receptor beta chains from one specimen sequenced in a study of CXCR3-negative and CXCR3-positive naive CD8 T cells. UMI-labeled 5' RACE yielded the TRB cDNA libraries. TCRdb processed the 5' RACE reads again and assigns one entry to each CDR3 protein, with no DNA. This sample contains some 50,000 distinct CDR3 sequences. Sequencing was done on a sample of naive CXCR3- CD8+ T cells from blood. Subset denoted: CD45RO-CCR7+CD27+CD95- naive CD8+ T cells lacking CXCR3 (TNR3-). Source of these receptors: a human donor in good health. Some clones in this sample may be carry-over from other donors' samples.

CDR3 protein: CASSLQATNEKLFF. The chain combines TRBV12-3 or TRBV12-4 with TRBJ1-4. CDR3 length equals 14 residues.

This chain joins TRBV27 and TRBJ2-7; without DNA, the TCRdb call of TRBD1 cannot be checked. The CDR3 sequence is 15 residues long. Germline CDR1 and CDR2: MNHEY and SMNVEV (reference sequence). CDR3 sequence reads: CASSQQGRGTYEQYF.

The chain employs TRBV12-3 or TRBV12-4 and TRBJ2-7. CDR3 length: 15 amino acids. CDR3 loop: CASSLALAVPYEQYF.

The J gene is TRBJ2-4, the V gene TRBV2; there is no DNA to check the TCRdb D call of TRBD1. Germline values: CDR1 SNHLY, CDR2 FYNNEI. This CDR3 contains 14 residues. The CDR3 protein is CASSEAAGLNIQYF.

The V and J genes are TRBV7-2 and TRBJ2-3; TCRdb lists TRBD2, though no DNA is available to test this call. The CDR3 is 15 amino acids. Germline CDR1 reads SGHTA; CDR2 reads FQGNSA. The CDR3 reads CASSYPGEWPGTQYF.

This rearrangement joins TRBV12-3 or TRBV12-4 to TRBJ2-3; TCRdb's assignment of TRBD2 cannot be checked, as there is no DNA. There are 15 residues in the CDR3. The CDR3 protein is CASRAGLAGTDTQYF.

CDR3 protein: CASSQDLAGDYEQYF. The rearrangement links TRBV4-3 to TRBJ2-7; the D call of TRBD1 rests on TCRdb alone, since no DNA is present to check it. The CDR3 consists of 15 residues. Germline V gene sequence: CDR1 LGHNA, CDR2 YSLEER.

The J gene is TRBJ2-5, the V gene TRBV27; TCRdb returns TRBD1, unconfirmable since there is no DNA. CDR3 length: 15 amino acids. Germline V lookup: CDR1 MNHEY, CDR2 SMNVEV (reference sequence). The CDR3 sequence: CASRGGQGAGETQYF.

The genes are TRBV7-2 and TRBJ2-3; TCRdb's assignment of TRBD2 cannot be checked, as there is no DNA. This CDR3 is built from 19 residues. Germline assignment: CDR1 SGHTA and CDR2 FQGNSA. The CDR3 is CASSLRARLAGGPTDTQYF.

The chain combines TRBV28 with TRBJ2-5; TCRdb's D call of TRBD2 is untestable without DNA. The CDR3 has 14 residues. Per the germline V gene, CDR1 is MDHEN and CDR2 is SYDVKM. CDR3 region: CASSLLAGFETQYF. The complete variable domain, with remaining parts taken from reference TRBV28 and TRBJ2-5, reads DVKVTQSSRYLVKRTGEKVFLECVQDMDHENMFWYRQDPGLGLRLIYFSYDVKMKEKGDIPEGYSVSREKKERFSLILESASTNQTSMYLCASSLLAGFETQYFGPGTRLLVL.

V and J are TRBV3-1 and TRBJ2-7. CDR3 length equals 12 residues. Germline V gives CDR1 LGHDT, CDR2 YNNKEL (reference sequence). The chain's CDR3 is CASSQDLIEQYF.

CDR3 region: CSARPDGALTIYF. The rearrangement joins TRBV20-1 to TRBJ1-3. CDR1 DFQATT and CDR2 SNEGSKA come from the germline V gene (reference sequence). The CDR3 sequence is 13 residues long.

This clonotype is labeled medium-sized (0.01 to 0.1%) based on frequency. The V and J genes are TRBV7-6 and TRBJ2-2; the TRBD2 assignment by TCRdb is unverifiable without DNA. This CDR3 comprises 13 residues. Germline CDR1 and CDR2: SGHVS and FNYEAQ. This chain's CDR3 is CAAGTMNTGELFF.

This chain links TRBV5-5 with TRBJ1-1; the TCRdb call, TRBD1, lacks DNA for checking. This CDR3 is built from 15 residues. The germline V gene has CDR1 SGHKS and CDR2 YYEKEE (reference sequence). The CDR3 spells CASSLDGTGWTEAFF.

The V call is TRBV28, the J call TRBJ2-7; TCRdb designates TRBD2, a call that cannot be tested without DNA. This CDR3 is built from 19 residues. CDR1 is MDHEN, CDR2 SYDVKM, per germline. The CDR3 sequence is CASSPPAWLALRSSYEQYF.

V usage is TRBV20-1 and J usage is TRBJ2-1. The CDR3 consists of 15 residues. Germline V lookup: CDR1 DFQATT, CDR2 SNEGSKA (reference sequence). CDR3 sequence reads: CSARDRGTIYNEQFF.

The V and J genes are TRBV4-1 and TRBJ2-7; checking the TCRdb D call of TRBD1 is not possible without DNA. The CDR3 spans 15 residues. Germline V CDR1 and CDR2: MGHRA, YSYEKL. This CDR3 is CASSQGVPGSYEQYF.

This chain connects TRBV27 to TRBJ1-5; as DNA is missing, the TRBD1 call by TCRdb cannot be tested. CDR1 is MNHEY and CDR2 is SMNVEV in the germline V gene (reference sequence). The CDR3 consists of 16 residues. The CDR3 sequence is CASRRDRGEYNQPQHF.

The V and J genes are TRBV28 and TRBJ2-1; TCRdb returns TRBD1, unconfirmable since there is no DNA. CDR1 and CDR2 from the germline V gene are MDHEN and SYDVKM. This CDR3 is built from 16 residues. CDR3: CASSPRGGSSYNEQFF.

This chain joins TRBV7-9 and TRBJ1-1; without DNA, the TCRdb call of TRBD1 cannot be checked. In germline, CDR1 is SEHNR, CDR2 FQNEAQ (reference sequence). This CDR3 is built from 15 residues. Here the CDR3 reads CASSLAHGQHTEAFF.

The CDR3 reads CSVFGTNNGPGELFF. The chain couples TRBV29-1 to TRBJ2-2. This CDR3 spans 15 amino acids. The V gene's germline CDR1 is SQVTM and CDR2 ANQGSEA.

J is TRBJ1-1 and V is TRBV18. In germline, CDR1 is KGHSH, CDR2 LQKENI. CDR3 length: 12 amino acids. This CDR3 reads CASSPSEAEAFF. The full variable domain, its missing parts supplied by reference TRBV18 and TRBJ1-1, is NAGVMQNPRHLVRRRGQEARLRCSPMKGHSHVYWYRQLPEEGLKFMVYLQKENIIDESGMPKERFSAEFPKEGPSILRIQQVVRGDSAAYFCASSPSEAEAFFGQGTRLTVV.

This sequence joins TRBV12-3 or TRBV12-4 and TRBJ2-5; the TRBD1 assignment by TCRdb is unverifiable without DNA. The CDR3 is made up of 14 amino acids. This CDR3 is CASSFHRGGETQYF.

The chain carries TRBV28 and TRBJ2-7; TCRdb lists TRBD1, though no DNA is available to test this call. Germline values: CDR1 MDHEN, CDR2 SYDVKM. The CDR3 has 13 residues. The CDR3 sequence: CASSFRASYEQYF.

The V gene is TRBV25-1, the J gene TRBJ2-2; checking the TCRdb D call of TRBD1 is not possible without DNA. CDR3 size: 13 residues. The germline CDR1 and CDR2 sequences are MGHDK and SYGVNS. CDR3 sequence: CASTWTGTGELFF. Full variable domain (rest looked up from reference TRBV25-1 and TRBJ2-2): EADIYQTPRYLVIGTGKKITLECSQTMGHDKMYWYQQDPGMELHLIHYSYGVNSTEKGDLSSESTVSRIRTEHFPLTLESARPSHTSQYLCASTWTGTGELFFGEGSRLTVL.

The chain joins TRBV27 to TRBJ1-2; as DNA is missing, the TRBD1 call by TCRdb cannot be tested. This CDR3 is built from 17 residues. Per germline, CDR1 MNHEY and CDR2 SMNVEV (reference sequence). CDR3 residues: CASSLSFGTDMFYGYTF.